This T cell receptor (beta chain) is drawn from a study of shared clonotypes between healthy human individuals. Whole-study findings and limits: Non-shared clonotypes had lower generation probabilities than those shared by all four donors.

Investigators divided CD4+ cells into CD45RA+ naive and CD45RA-negative memory subsets. On this clone itself: Antigen: not known.

The table came from immunoSEQ multiplex PCR; TCRdb's copy has only in-frame clones and leaves some out. The sample carries around 700,000 clones, approximately 73% recorded once. The CDR3 length is 15 residues. V lost 7 bases and J lost 0, with 13 bases in between. Looked up from germline, CDR1 is MNHNY and CDR2 is SVGAGI (reference sequence). The origin of this receptor is a woman under 40 in good health. Input material: memory CD4+ T cells sorted from blood. Sample subset: CD45RA-negative fraction. The rearrangement links TRBV6-6 to TRBJ1-3; a weak D match, TRBD1 (6 bases). CDR3 bases: TGTGCCAGCACTTCTAAGACAGGCTCTGGAAACACCATATATTTT. Its translation: CASTSKTGSGNTIYF.